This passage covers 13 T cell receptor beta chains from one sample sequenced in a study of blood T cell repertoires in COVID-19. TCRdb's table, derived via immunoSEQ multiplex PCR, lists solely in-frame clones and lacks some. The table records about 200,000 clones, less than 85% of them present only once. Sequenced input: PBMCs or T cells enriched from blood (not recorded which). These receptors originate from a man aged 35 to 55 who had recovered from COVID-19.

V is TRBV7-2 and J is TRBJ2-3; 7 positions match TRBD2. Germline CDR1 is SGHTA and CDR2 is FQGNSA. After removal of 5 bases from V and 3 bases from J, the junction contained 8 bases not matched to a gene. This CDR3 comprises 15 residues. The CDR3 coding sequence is TGTGCCAGCAGCATCGGGGGAGCGGGAACAGATACGCAGTATTTT. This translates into CASSIGGAGTDTQYF. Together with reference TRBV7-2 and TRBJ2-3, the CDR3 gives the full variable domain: GAGVSQSPSNKVTEKGKDVELRCDPISGHTALYWYRQSLGQGLEFLIYFQGNSAPDKSGLPSDRFSAERTGGSVSTLTIQRTQQEDSAVYLCASSIGGAGTDTQYFGPGTRLTVL.

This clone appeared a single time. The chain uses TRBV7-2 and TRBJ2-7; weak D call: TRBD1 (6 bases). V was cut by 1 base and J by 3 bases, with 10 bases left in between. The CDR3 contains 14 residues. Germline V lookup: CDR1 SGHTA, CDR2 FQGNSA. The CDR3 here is CASSLGTEGYEQYF. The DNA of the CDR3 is TGTGCCAGCAGCTTAGGGACAGAGGGCTACGAGCAGTACTTC.

This CDR3 is CASSPRTGTSTGELFF. CDR3 in DNA: TGTGCCAGCTCACCACGGACAGGGACGAGCACCGGGGAGCTGTTTTTT. The rearrangement joins TRBV18 to TRBJ2-2; 8 nucleotides agree with TRBD1. The CDR3 is 16 amino acids. From germline, CDR1 is KGHSH and CDR2 LQKENI. The junction had 5 bases not matched to a gene; V was cut back by 1 base and J by 4 bases.

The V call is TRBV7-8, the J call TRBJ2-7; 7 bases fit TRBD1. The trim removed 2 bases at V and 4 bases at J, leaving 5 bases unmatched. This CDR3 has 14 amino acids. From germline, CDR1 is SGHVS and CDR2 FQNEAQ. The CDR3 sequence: CASSLSGTAYEQYF. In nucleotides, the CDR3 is TGTGCCAGCAGCTTATCGGGGACAGCTTACGAGCAGTACTTC.

For the CDR3, the DNA is TGTGCCAGCAGTTTAGGGACAGGGGGTGGCATTCAGTACTTC. Translating gives CASSLGTGGGIQYF. This chain connects TRBV28 to TRBJ2-4, with 11 bases identical to TRBD1. The V gene end was trimmed by 2 bases and the J gene end by 9 bases; junction bases not matched to a gene: 3. Germline V gene data show CDR1 as MDHEN and CDR2 as SYDVKM. The CDR3 totals 14 residues.

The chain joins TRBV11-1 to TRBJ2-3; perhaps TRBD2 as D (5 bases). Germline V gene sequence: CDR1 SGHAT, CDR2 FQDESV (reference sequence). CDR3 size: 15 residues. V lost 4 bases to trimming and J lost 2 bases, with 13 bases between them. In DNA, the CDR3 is TGTGCCAGCAGCTCCGGAGGTCTTCCCACAGATACGCAGTATTTT. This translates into CASSSGGLPTDTQYF.

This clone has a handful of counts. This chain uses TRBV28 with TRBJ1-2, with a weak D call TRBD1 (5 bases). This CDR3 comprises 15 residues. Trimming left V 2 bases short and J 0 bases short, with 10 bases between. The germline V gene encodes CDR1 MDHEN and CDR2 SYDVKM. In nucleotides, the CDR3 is TGTGCCAGCAGTTTACAGGGTTTAGCTAACTATGGCTACACCTTC. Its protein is CASSLQGLANYGYTF.

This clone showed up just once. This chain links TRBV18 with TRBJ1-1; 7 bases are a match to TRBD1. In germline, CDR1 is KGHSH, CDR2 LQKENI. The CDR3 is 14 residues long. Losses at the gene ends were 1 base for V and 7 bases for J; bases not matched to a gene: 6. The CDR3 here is CASSPRDRAGEAFF. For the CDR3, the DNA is TGTGCCAGCTCACCACGAGACAGGGCTGGTGAAGCTTTCTTT. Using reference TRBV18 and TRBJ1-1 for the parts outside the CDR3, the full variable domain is NAGVMQNPRHLVRRRGQEARLRCSPMKGHSHVYWYRQLPEEGLKFMVYLQKENIIDESGMPKERFSAEFPKEGPSILRIQQVVRGDSAAYFCASSPRDRAGEAFFGQGTRLTVV.

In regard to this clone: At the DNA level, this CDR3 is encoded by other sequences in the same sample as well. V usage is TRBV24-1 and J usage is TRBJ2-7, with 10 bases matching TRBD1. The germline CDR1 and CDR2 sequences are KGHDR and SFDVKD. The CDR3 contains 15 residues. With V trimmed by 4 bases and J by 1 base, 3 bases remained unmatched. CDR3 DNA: TGTGCCACCAGTGACCCGGGACAGGGGTCCTACGAGCAGTACTTC. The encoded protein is CATSDPGQGSYEQYF.

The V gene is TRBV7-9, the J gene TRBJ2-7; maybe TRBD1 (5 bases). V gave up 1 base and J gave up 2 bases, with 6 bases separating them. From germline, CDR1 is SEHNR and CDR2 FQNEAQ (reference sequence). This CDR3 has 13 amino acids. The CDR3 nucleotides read TGTGCCAGCAGCTTAGGGACACCCTACGAGCAGTACTTC. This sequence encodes CASSLGTPYEQYF.

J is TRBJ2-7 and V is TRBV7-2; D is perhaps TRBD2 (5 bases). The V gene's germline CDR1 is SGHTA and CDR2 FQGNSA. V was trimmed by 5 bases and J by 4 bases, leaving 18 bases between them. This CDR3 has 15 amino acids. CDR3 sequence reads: CASSEATSGGYEQYF. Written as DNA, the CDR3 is TGTGCCAGCAGCGAAGCAACGTCAGGAGGATACGAGCAGTACTTC.

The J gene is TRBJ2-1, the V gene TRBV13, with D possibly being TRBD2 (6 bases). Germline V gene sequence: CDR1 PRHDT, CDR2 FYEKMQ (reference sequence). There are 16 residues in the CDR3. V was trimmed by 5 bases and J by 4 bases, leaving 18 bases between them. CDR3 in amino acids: CASSARTTHHYNEQFF. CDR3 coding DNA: TGTGCCAGCAGCGCCCGGACTACACACCATTACAATGAGCAGTTCTTC.

CDR3 sequence reads: CATSGWGQEDNEQFF. CDR3 DNA sequence: TGTGCCACCAGTGGTTGGGGGCAGGAGGACAATGAGCAGTTCTTC. The rearrangement joins TRBV24-1 to TRBJ2-1; a weak D match, TRBD1 (6 bases). The V gene lost 5 bases and the J gene lost 5 bases, with 15 bases spanning the gap. Germline V gene sequence: CDR1 KGHDR, CDR2 SFDVKD. This CDR3 spans 15 amino acids.